Presented here are 10 T cell receptor beta chains from one specimen sequenced in a study of T cell responses to AZD1222 COVID-19 vaccine (dated by TCRdb to about 2021). This sample's time point label indicates: baseline before first vaccination. The method behind the library was the immunoSEQ multiplex PCR assay. Drawn from immuneACCESS, this table holds only the in-frame rearrangements with V and J called that TCRdb kept. Clones are partly lost; checked studies trace under half to an unresolved V gene and leave the rest unexplained. This sample is represented by more than 250,000 clones; 80% to 95% of them were singletons. The top ten clones comprise around 0.5% of the sample. This specimen was peripheral blood, taken on day 0 of AZD1222 vaccination. All receptors derive from an adult in good health.

The rearrangement joins TRBV7-9 to TRBJ1-2; 7 nucleotides agree with TRBD1. Germline V gene lookup returns CDR1 SEHNR and CDR2 FQNEAQ (reference sequence). The junction had 11 bases not matched to a gene; V was cut back by 0 bases and J by 4 bases. CDR3 length: 17 residues. DNA for the CDR3: TGTGCCAGCAGCTTAGCGGGGACAGAATCCTTTCTCTATGGCTACACCTTC. Translating it yields CASSLAGTESFLYGYTF.

The chain combines TRBV9 with TRBJ1-2; no clear D. From germline, CDR1 is SGDLS and CDR2 YYNGEE. This CDR3 region has 15 residues. With 4 bases removed from V and 2 bases from J, the gap between germline ends came to 15 bases. The CDR3 DNA follows: TGTGCCAGCAGCCCCGCGAGTCCGGGGAACTATGGCTACACCTTC. Protein product: CASSPASPGNYGYTF.

CDR3 residues: CASSYLIRDSPLHF. The CDR3 nucleotides read TGTGCCAGCAGTTATTTGATCAGGGATTCACCCCTCCACTTT. The rearrangement uses TRBV6-5 and TRBJ1-6, with a weak D call TRBD1 (5 bases). V was pared by 3 bases and J by 8 bases, with 11 bases between. Germline assignment: CDR1 MNHEY and CDR2 SVGAGI. This CDR3 has 14 residues.

The chain employs TRBV5-8 and TRBJ2-2; no firm D call. The V gene's germline CDR1 is SGHTS and CDR2 YDEGEE. This CDR3 is 13 amino acids long. Deletions cut 3 bases from V and 4 bases from J, with 7 bases between. CDR3 sequence reads: CASSSMGTGELFF. CDR3 nucleotides: TGTGCCAGCAGCTCGATGGGCACCGGGGAGCTGTTTTTT.

V usage is TRBV10-3 and J usage is TRBJ2-7; 9 bases line up with TRBD1. The V segment lost 6 bases and the J segment 5 bases; nucleotides outside the gene matches: 8. The CDR3 length is 14 residues. Germline V lookup: CDR1 ENHRY, CDR2 SYGVKD. The CDR3: CAISSRDRDHEQYF. The CDR3 coding sequence is TGTGCCATCAGCTCCCGGGACAGGGATCACGAGCAGTACTTC.

This sequence joins TRBV7-2 and TRBJ1-2; D may be TRBD1 (6 bases). The CDR3 runs to 14 residues. Between the trimmed V and J ends, which lost 2 bases and 8 bases, there was a span of 15 bases. CDR1 SGHTA and CDR2 FQGNSA come from the germline V gene. The DNA for the CDR3 is TGTGCCAGCAGCTTAAACAGGGAGGTGGCCGGCTACACCTTC. Translation gives CASSLNREVAGYTF.

The V and J genes are TRBV20-1 and TRBJ2-3; D is uncertain. This CDR3 is 10 amino acids long. CDR1 is DFQATT and CDR2 is SNEGSKA in the germline V gene (reference sequence). Trimming took off 3 bases at V and 7 bases at J, with 5 bases between the two ends. The CDR3 nucleotides read TGCAGTGCTAGTGTCCATACGCAGTATTTT. Protein sequence: CSASVHTQYF.

The chain is built from TRBV27 and TRBJ1-2; D is unclear. The germline CDR1 and CDR2 sequences are MNHEY and SMNVEV (reference sequence). The length of the CDR3 is 12 residues. V was clipped by 5 bases and J by 8 bases, with 12 bases between them. The chain's CDR3 is CASSTSPRGYTF. As DNA, the CDR3 is TGTGCCAGCAGTACGTCCCCTAGAGGCTACACCTTC.

This chain joins TRBV29-1 and TRBJ1-2; possible D gene TRBD1, 5 bases. Germline CDR1 reads SQVTM; CDR2 reads ANQGSEA. This CDR3 is 11 amino acids long. V gave up 8 bases and J gave up 2 bases, with 9 bases separating them. CDR3 sequence reads: CSTGGNYGYTF. CDR3 DNA sequence: TGCAGCACGGGGGGGAACTATGGCTACACCTTC. The full variable domain, rest sourced from reference TRBV29-1 and TRBJ1-2, is SAVISQKPSRDICQRGTSLTIQCQVDSQVTMMFWYRQQPGQSLTLIATANQGSEATYESGFVIDKFPISRPNLTFSTLTVSNMSPEDSSIYLCSTGGNYGYTFGSGTRLTVV.

V is TRBV18 and J is TRBJ2-1; D remains ambiguous. Germline V lookup: CDR1 KGHSH, CDR2 LQKENI. The CDR3 is made up of 15 amino acids. Deletions cut 3 bases from V and 0 bases from J, with 9 bases between. The CDR3 DNA sequence: TGTGCCAGCTCACCGACTCGAAGCTCCTACAATGAGCAGTTCTTC. As protein: CASSPTRSSYNEQFF.